These 4 T cell receptor beta chains came from one sample sequenced in a study of metastatic and nonmetastatic thyroid tumors. Using MiXCR, TCRdb reanalyzed the PCR reads. The sample lists a few thousand clones; 34% were seen once. Patients underwent thyroid surgery, and none had received any treatment before it. Sequencing input: adjacent normal tissue. The source is a male donor with papillary thyroid cancer or a benign thyroid nodule (not recorded which). Some clones in this sample may be carry-over from other donors' samples.

The table lists this clone with a count of one. This chain connects TRBV20-1 to TRBJ2-1; the match to TRBD2 covers 7 bases. This CDR3 has 16 residues. Germline lookup yields CDR1 DFQATT and CDR2 SNEGSKA (reference sequence). Trimming at V came to 3 bases and at J to 7 bases, leaving 15 bases not matched to a gene. The CDR3: CSARVAGLNRWNEQFF. CDR3 bases: TGCAGTGCTAGGGTAGCGGGTTTAAATAGGTGGAATGAGCAGTTCTTC.

In the case of this clone: A junction end diverges from the germline sequence, so it may reflect a read error. The chain links TRBV5-1 to TRBJ2-1; 9 positions match TRBD1. This CDR3 region has 15 residues. Germline V gives CDR1 SGHRS, CDR2 YFSETQ. This CDR3 reads CASSTGTGIYYEQFF. The CDR3 coding sequence is TGCGCCAGCAGTACCGGGACAGGGATCTACTATGAGCAGTTCTTC.

J is TRBJ2-1 and V is TRBV18, with no clear D. This CDR3 has 13 residues. With 6 bases removed from V and 10 bases from J, the gap between germline ends came to 16 bases. Germline V gives CDR1 KGHSH, CDR2 LQKENI. The CDR3 protein is CASSLTPPAEQFF. CDR3 nucleotides: TGTGCCAGCTCGCTAACACCCCCGGCAGAGCAGTTCTTC. The full variable domain, in which reference TRBV18 and TRBJ2-1 provide the parts outside the CDR3, is NAGVMQNPRHLVRRRGQEARLRCSPMKGHSHVYWYRQLPEEGLKFMVYLQKENIIDESGMPKERFSAEFPKEGPSILRIQQVVRGDSAAYFCASSLTPPAEQFFGPGTRLTVL.

For this clone: One junction end disagrees with the germline gene, perhaps due to a read error. This chain uses TRBV6-2 or TRBV6-3 with TRBJ1-5; unclear D gene. Germline assignment: CDR1 MNHEY and CDR2 SVGEGT. The CDR3 extends over 17 amino acids. The DNA for the CDR3 is TGTGCCAGAAGCCCATCCTTTATTGGGGTTGACAATCAGCCCCAGAATTTT. It yields the protein CARSPSFIGVDNQPQNF.